This T cell receptor (beta chain) originates from a study of T-cell memory formation after mild COVID-19. General study points: Clones that contracted from day 15 to 85 were balanced CD4/CD8, while later expanders leaned CD4+. Shrinking CD4+ clones were chiefly CM and EM; CD8+ ones were chiefly EMRA. Confirmation was lacking for SARS-CoV-2 specificity of second-wave clones that peaked on day 37.

A note on this clonotype: The antigen is not known.

V lost 6 bases and J lost 6, with 18 bases in between. Per germline, CDR1 SNHLY and CDR2 FYNNEI. CDR3 size: 15 residues. TCRdb re-called the 5' RACE reads with MiXCR, one entry per CDR3 protein. The table includes roughly 600,000 distinct CDR3 sequences, around 17% detected once. The TCR comes from an adult woman who had mild COVID-19 (a few samples of this study predate the infection). Cell type and time point are not known. The sequenced material came from PBMCs or a T cell subset sorted from them (not recorded which). The chain combines TRBV2 with TRBJ1-5; weak D call: TRBD1 (5 bases). The CDR3 nucleotides are TGTGCCAGCAGCGAAAGAGGGGTTGGGGGTCAGCCCCAGCATTTT. The encoded protein is CASSERGVGGQPQHF.